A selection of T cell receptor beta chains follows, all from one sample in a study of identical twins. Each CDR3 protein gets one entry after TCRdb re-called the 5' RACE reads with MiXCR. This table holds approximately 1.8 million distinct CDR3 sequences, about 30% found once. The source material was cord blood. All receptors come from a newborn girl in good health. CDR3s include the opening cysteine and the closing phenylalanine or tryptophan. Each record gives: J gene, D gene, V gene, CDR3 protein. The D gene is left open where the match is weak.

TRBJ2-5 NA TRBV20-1 CSASQGTPETQYF
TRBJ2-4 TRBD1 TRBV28 CASSLRDRLAKNIQYF
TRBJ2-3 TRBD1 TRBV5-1 CASSLGQGYGTYTQYF
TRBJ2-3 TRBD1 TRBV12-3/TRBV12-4 CASSPGTAADTQYF
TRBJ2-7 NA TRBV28 CASSIGSSGEQYF
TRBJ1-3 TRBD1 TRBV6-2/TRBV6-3 CASSDAGGAKKNTIYF
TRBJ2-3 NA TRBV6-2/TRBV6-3 CASNLDLYTDTQYF
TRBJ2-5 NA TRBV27 CASSLSADRDYERYF
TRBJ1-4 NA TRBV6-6 CASSYPGLNEKLFF
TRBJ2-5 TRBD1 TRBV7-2 CASSSSDRVKTQYF
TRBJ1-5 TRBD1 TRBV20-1 CSARDGGGLYSNQPQHF
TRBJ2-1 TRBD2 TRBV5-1 CASSFGLAQNEQFF
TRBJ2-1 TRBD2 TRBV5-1 CASSLLRLAGKSVPLYEQFF
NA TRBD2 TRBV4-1 CASSHIRTSFDEQYF
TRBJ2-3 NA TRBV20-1 CSAVRAQYF
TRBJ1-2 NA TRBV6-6 CASSPDGDYGYTF
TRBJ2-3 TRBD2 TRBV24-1 CATSEKAGFGDTQYF
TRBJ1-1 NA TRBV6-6 CASRPTQGGREAFF
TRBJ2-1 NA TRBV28 CASSFHRDLRSYNEQFF
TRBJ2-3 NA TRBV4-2 CASSQDPGDGSTDTQYF
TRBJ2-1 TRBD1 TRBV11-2 CASSRQGQVNNEQFF
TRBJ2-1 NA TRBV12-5 CASGLRRTEDGLASSYNEQFF
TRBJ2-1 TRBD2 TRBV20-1 CSAVSGSGSYNEQFF
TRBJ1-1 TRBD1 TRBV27 CASSLRARAGGFEAFF
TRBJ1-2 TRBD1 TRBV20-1 CSARGAGGKNYGYTF
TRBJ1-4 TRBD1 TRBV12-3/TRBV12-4 CASSSGTGGLFYEKLFF
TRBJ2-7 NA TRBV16 CASSQRNSPYEQYF
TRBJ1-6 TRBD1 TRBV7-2 CASSPTTGRSNSPLHF
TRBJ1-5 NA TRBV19 CASSIRSRGMYQPQHF
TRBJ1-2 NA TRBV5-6 CASSLNPGDFRYTF
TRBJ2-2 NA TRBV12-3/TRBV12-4 CASSLKWSGLTGELFF
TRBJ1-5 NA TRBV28 CASRTTGFGQPQHF
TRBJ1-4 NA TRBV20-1 CSARDGTLGEKLFF
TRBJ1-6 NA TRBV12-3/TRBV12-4 CASSILGAPHF
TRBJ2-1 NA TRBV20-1 CSARGGGQAYNEQFF
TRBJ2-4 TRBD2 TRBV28 CASSLWGGGLAKNIQYF
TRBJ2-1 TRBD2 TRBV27 CASSPGTSFWGAQFF
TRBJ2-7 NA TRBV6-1 CASLRTASSYEQYF
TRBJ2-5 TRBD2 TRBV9 CASSVASSGGQETQYF
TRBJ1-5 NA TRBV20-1 CSAASLDSAWHF
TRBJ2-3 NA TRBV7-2 CASSLSGSPTGYF
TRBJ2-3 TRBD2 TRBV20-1 CSESGRAGDTQYF
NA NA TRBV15 CATSRAGTYVAGGEQYF
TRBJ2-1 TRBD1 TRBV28 CASRPGGTEQFF
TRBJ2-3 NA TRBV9 CASSVGVRSAGDTQYF
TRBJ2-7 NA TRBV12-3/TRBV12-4 CASSPMRSSYEQYF
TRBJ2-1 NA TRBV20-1 CSASMLLAGNNEQFF
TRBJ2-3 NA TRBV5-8 CASSLARGHVEDTQYF
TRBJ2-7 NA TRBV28 CASRKQGGSEQYF
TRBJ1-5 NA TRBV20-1 CSASSNHQPQHF
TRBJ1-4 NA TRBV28 CASSFRAAPGKLFF